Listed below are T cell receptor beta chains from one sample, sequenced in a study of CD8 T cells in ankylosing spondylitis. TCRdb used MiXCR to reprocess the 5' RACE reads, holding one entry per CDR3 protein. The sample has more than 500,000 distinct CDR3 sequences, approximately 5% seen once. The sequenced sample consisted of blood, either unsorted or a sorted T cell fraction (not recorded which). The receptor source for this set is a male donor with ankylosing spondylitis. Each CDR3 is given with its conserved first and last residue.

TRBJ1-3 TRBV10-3 CATQAGTGEDTIYF
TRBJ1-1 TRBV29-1 CSVVGGEFQAFF
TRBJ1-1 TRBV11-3 CAIILWGTEAFF
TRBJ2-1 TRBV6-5 CASSFSLSPGNEQFF
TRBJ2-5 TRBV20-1 CSARDRTSRETQYF
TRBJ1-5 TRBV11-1 CASSHDGPQHF
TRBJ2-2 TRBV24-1 CATSVQAGGNTGELFF
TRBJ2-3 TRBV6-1 CASSPSSGTADTQYF
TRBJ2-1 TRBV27 CASSYLSGLPGEQFF
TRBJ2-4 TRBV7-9 CASSLGSGTDKNIQYF
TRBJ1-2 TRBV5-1 CASSLDPGDYGYTF
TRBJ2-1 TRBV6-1 CASGNWAPNDNEQFF
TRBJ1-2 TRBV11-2 CASSAPASGFGYTF
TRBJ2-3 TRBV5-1 CASSLGQGAVDTQYF
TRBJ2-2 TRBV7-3 CASSLLNRGAGELFF
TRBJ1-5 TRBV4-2 CASSQRTATGNQPQHF
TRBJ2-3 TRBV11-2 CASSLDLSPQYF
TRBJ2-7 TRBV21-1 CARRGQGFYEQYF
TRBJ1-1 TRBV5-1 CASSLQETEAFF
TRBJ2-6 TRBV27 CASSHPGANVLTF
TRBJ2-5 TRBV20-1 CSARLLALAGVPETQYF
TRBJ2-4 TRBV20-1 CSARKGAVQYF
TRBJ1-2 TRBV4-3 CASTLRTGTNFNYGYTF
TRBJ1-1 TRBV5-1 CASSLEAGWGAFF
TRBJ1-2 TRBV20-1 CSARTGRIDGYTF